These 21 T cell receptor beta chains were sequenced from one sample in a study of blood T cell repertoires in COVID-19. TCRdb's copy holds only in-frame clones and misses some; the assay was immunoSEQ multiplex PCR. Of some 76,000 clones in the sample, about four fifths were seen once. Source material: peripheral blood. The receptors originated from a woman aged 55-70 years with acute or convalescent COVID-19.

The V call is TRBV7-2, the J call TRBJ1-2, with 7 bases matching TRBD1. The junction had 14 bases not matched to a gene; V was cut back by 5 bases and J by 8 bases. This CDR3 has 15 amino acids. Germline V gene data show CDR1 as SGHTA and CDR2 as FQGNSA. The CDR3 protein is CASSPWDSSGGGYTF. Written as DNA, the CDR3 is TGTGCCAGCAGCCCCTGGGACAGCTCAGGAGGGGGCTACACCTTC.

V and J are TRBV11-3 and TRBJ2-5, with 10 positions matching TRBD1. The V and J ends lost 5 bases and 5 bases, in that order; junction bases with no gene match: 5. There are 14 residues in the CDR3. The germline V gene encodes CDR1 SGHNT and CDR2 YENEEA. Here the CDR3 DNA reads TGTGCCAGCAGCCGGACAGGGGGGCGGGAGACCCAGTACTTC. Translating gives CASSRTGGRETQYF.

The gene calls are TRBV7-2 and TRBJ2-5; 12 bases are shared with TRBD2. The germline gives CDR1 SGHTA, CDR2 FQGNSA. V dropped 5 bases and J dropped 1; count of bases not matched to a gene: 2. The CDR3 is 15 amino acids. The CDR3 spells CASSPTSGGQETQYF. DNA of the CDR3: TGTGCCAGCAGCCCGACTAGCGGGGGCCAAGAGACCCAGTACTTC.

The gene calls are TRBV29-1 and TRBJ1-1, with D tentatively TRBD1 (5 bases). Germline CDR1 SQVTM, CDR2 ANQGSEA. The CDR3 consists of 13 residues. With 7 bases removed from V and 1 base from J, the gap between germline ends came to 13 bases. CDR3 DNA sequence: TGCAGCGCAACAGGTTTCGGGAACACTGAAGCTTTCTTT. It codes for CSATGFGNTEAFF.

V and J are TRBV18 and TRBJ2-5; D perhaps matches TRBD1 (6 bases). Germline loops: CDR1 KGHSH, CDR2 LQKENI. V was clipped by 5 bases and J by 3 bases, with 10 bases between them. The CDR3 length is 13 residues. CDR3 sequence (DNA): TGTGCCAGCTCAGCGACAGGAGAAGAGACCCAGTACTTC. Translation: CASSATGEETQYF.

J is TRBJ1-5 and V is TRBV19, with 7 positions matching TRBD1. The germline V gene has CDR1 LNHDA and CDR2 SQIVND (reference sequence). The CDR3 is 16 amino acids. With 5 bases clipped from V and 9 bases from J, the junction kept 16 bases outside the gene matches. As DNA, the CDR3 is TGTGCCAGTAGTCCCGTCAGCAGACAGGGAAGGATGCCCCAGCATTTT. Amino acids: CASSPVSRQGRMPQHF. The variable domain in full, with the rest retrieved from reference TRBV19 and TRBJ1-5, is DGGITQSPKYLFRKEGQNVTLSCEQNLNHDAMYWYRQDPGQGLRLIYYSQIVNDFQKGDIAEGYSVSREKKESFPLTVTSAQKNPTAFYLCASSPVSRQGRMPQHFGDGTRLSIL.

This clone has just a few counts. The J gene is TRBJ1-5, the V gene TRBV10-3; no definite D call. Germline CDR1 is ENHRY and CDR2 is SYGVKD. The germline V and J ends were trimmed by 3 bases and 2 bases, with 2 bases remaining between them. The length of the CDR3 is 12 residues. The CDR3 DNA is TGTGCCATCAGTGACGGCAATCAGCCCCAGCATTTT. Residues: CAISDGNQPQHF.

As for this clone: This CDR3 is also generated by other DNA sequences in the sample. The V and J genes are TRBV10-3 and TRBJ1-5; D is undetermined. Deletions cut 8 bases from V and 4 bases from J, with 6 bases between. This CDR3 spans 11 amino acids. The germline V gene has CDR1 ENHRY and CDR2 SYGVKD. As DNA, the CDR3 is TGTGCCATCGGGAGGAATCAGCCCCAGCATTTT. It translates to CAIGRNQPQHF.

The V call is TRBV28, the J call TRBJ2-7; TRBD1 matches 10 bases. J gave up 4 bases and V 4 bases, and 10 bases lay outside the gene matches. The CDR3 runs to 16 residues. CDR1 MDHEN and CDR2 SYDVKM come from the germline V gene. CDR3 sequence (DNA): TGTGCCAGCAGTTCAACCAGGGGGGGACAGGGGTACGAGCAGTACTTC. It specifies CASSSTRGGQGYEQYF.

This clone was detected once. This chain connects TRBV9 to TRBJ2-7, with a tentative D call TRBD2 (5 bases). The germline V gene encodes CDR1 SGDLS and CDR2 YYNGEE. V lost 0 bases, J lost 2 bases, and 12 bases lay in between. CDR3 length equals 15 residues. In DNA, the CDR3 is TGTGCCAGCAGCGTAGGCCCGGCGGGCGCCTACGAGCAGTACTTC. This sequence encodes CASSVGPAGAYEQYF.

This clone came up a few times. This chain uses TRBV5-6 with TRBJ1-5, with D perhaps matching TRBD1 (5 bases). This CDR3 has 13 amino acids. The germline V gene has CDR1 SGHDT and CDR2 YYEEEE. Trimming shortened V by 4 bases and J by 6 bases, and 11 bases separated the two germline ends. CDR3 bases: TGTGCCAGCAGCCTAGGGGAGGGTCAGCCCCAGCATTTT. Translation gives CASSLGEGQPQHF.

The chain uses TRBV6-5 and TRBJ1-2; 9 bases agree with TRBD1. CDR1 is MNHEY, CDR2 SVGAGI, per germline. CDR3 size: 14 residues. V trimming: 5 bases; J trimming: 2 bases; junction bases outside the gene matches: 3. CDR3 sequence: CASSPGQGNYGYTF. CDR3 DNA: TGTGCCAGCAGTCCGGGACAGGGAAACTATGGCTACACCTTC.

The rearrangement uses TRBV7-2 and TRBJ2-3, with D possibly TRBD2 on 6 matching bases. This CDR3 contains 14 residues. Germline-derived CDR1 and CDR2 are SGHTA and FQGNSA. Trimming stripped 6 bases from V and 4 bases from J, with 14 bases between. CDR3 nucleotides: TGTGCCAGCAGAACGGGACTTTTCCCAGATACGCAGTATTTT. It is translated as CASRTGLFPDTQYF.

This rearrangement joins TRBV5-1 to TRBJ1-1, with D unresolved. CDR3 length equals 13 residues. CDR1 and CDR2 from the germline V gene are SGHRS and YFSETQ. V lost 0 bases and J 5 bases, leaving 8 bases between the germline ends. The CDR3 DNA is TGCGCCAGCAGCTTGGGGTGGAGAACTGAAGCTTTCTTT. Residues: CASSLGWRTEAFF.

This sequence joins TRBV18 and TRBJ1-1; no reliable D call. Trimming shortened V by 10 bases and J by 4 bases, and 19 bases separated the two germline ends. The CDR3 is 14 amino acids. Germline V gives CDR1 KGHSH, CDR2 LQKENI. Here the CDR3 reads CATKPSQPSTEAFF. CDR3 coding DNA: TGTGCCACCAAACCCTCCCAGCCTAGCACTGAAGCTTTCTTT.

The chain has TRBV7-9 and TRBJ1-1; D ambiguous. Trimming cost V 5 bases and J 0 bases, with 16 bases left between them. Germline V CDR1 and CDR2: SEHNR, FQNEAQ (reference sequence). This CDR3 region has 16 residues. CDR3 loop: CASSQSFGEMNTEAFF. Here the CDR3 DNA reads TGTGCCAGCAGCCAAAGCTTCGGGGAGATGAACACTGAAGCTTTCTTT. Filled out from reference TRBV7-9 and TRBJ1-1, the complete variable domain reads DTGVSQNPRHKITKRGQNVTFRCDPISEHNRLYWYRQTLGQGPEFLTYFQNEAQLEKSRLLSDRFSAERPKGSFSTLEIQRTEQGDSAMYLCASSQSFGEMNTEAFFGQGTRLTVV.

The V gene is TRBV28, the J gene TRBJ1-2, with D unresolved. Trimming cost V 6 bases and J 6 bases, with 17 bases left between them. CDR3 length: 14 residues. Germline V lookup: CDR1 MDHEN, CDR2 SYDVKM. CDR3 protein: CASSIPSDSDGYTF. The CDR3 coding sequence is TGTGCCAGCAGCATTCCCTCTGACTCCGATGGCTACACCTTC.

The rearrangement uses TRBV27 and TRBJ2-3; the match to TRBD1 covers 8 bases. The trim removed 2 bases at V and 7 bases at J, leaving 11 bases unmatched. Germline CDR1 is MNHEY and CDR2 is SMNVEV (reference sequence). The CDR3 sequence is 16 residues long. The CDR3 is CASSLRRTGIDHTQYF. CDR3 sequence (DNA): TGTGCCAGCAGTTTACGGAGGACAGGGATTGATCATACGCAGTATTTT.

The chain combines TRBV19 with TRBJ2-1; 10 nucleotides align to TRBD2. V was clipped by 4 bases and J by 10 bases; unmatched bases: 13. The CDR3 has 16 residues. In germline, CDR1 is LNHDA, CDR2 SQIVND (reference sequence). The CDR3 region has the DNA TGTGCCAGTAGTACCCTAATAGCGGGGGGCCCCATGGAGCAGTTCTTC. Encoded protein: CASSTLIAGGPMEQFF.

The chain combines TRBV21-1 with TRBJ1-3; the table's D call, TRBD1, has no DNA check behind it. TRBV21-1 is reported as a pseudogene. This CDR3 comprises 18 residues. The CDR3 DNA sequence: TGTGCCAGCAGCAAAGTATCGACACCAATCGAATCTGGAAACATCATATATTTT. This encodes CASSKVSTPIESGNIIYF.

The chain links TRBV6-5 to TRBJ2-7, with a weak D call TRBD2 (5 bases). Germline V lookup: CDR1 MNHEY, CDR2 SVGAGI. The CDR3 consists of 15 residues. V lost 6 bases to trimming and J lost 6 bases, with 21 bases between them. CDR3 sequence: CASSYRRAQSLEQYV. DNA of the CDR3: TGTGCCAGCAGCTACCGGCGGGCCCAGAGCCTCGAGCAGTACGTC.